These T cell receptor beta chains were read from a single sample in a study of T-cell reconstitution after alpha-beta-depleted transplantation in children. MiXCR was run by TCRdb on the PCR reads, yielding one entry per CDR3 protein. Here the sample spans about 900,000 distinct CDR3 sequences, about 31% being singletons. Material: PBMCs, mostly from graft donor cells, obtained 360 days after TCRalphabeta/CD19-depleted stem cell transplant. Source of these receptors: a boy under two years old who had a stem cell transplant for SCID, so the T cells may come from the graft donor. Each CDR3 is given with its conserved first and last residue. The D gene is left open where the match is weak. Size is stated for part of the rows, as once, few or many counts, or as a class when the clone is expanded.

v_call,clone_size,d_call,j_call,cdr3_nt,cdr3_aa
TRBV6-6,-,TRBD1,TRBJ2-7,TGTGCCAGCAGTTACCCCGGGACAGCCGAGCAGTACTTC,CASSYPGTAEQYF
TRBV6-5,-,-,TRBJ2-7,TGTGCCAGCAGTTACTTCTCGGTCTCCTACGAGCAGTACTTC,CASSYFSVSYEQYF
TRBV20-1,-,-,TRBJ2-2,TGCAGTGCGTCCAGGGGAGCCGGGGAGCTGTTTTTT,CSASRGAGELFF
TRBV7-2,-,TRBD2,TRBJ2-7,TGTGCCAGCAGCTTAGTTGGGGGACTATCCAACGAGCAGTACTTC,CASSLVGGLSNEQYF
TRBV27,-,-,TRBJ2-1,TGTGCCAGCGGGTCCTCATACAATGAGCAGTTCTTC,CASGSSYNEQFF
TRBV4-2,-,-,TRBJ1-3,TGTGCCAGCAGCCAAGATGGGGGTAGGGACGAAAACACCATATATTTT,CASSQDGGRDENTIYF
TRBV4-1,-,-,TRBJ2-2,TGCGCCAGCAGCCAAAAAACCGGGGAGCTGTTTTTT,CASSQKTGELFF
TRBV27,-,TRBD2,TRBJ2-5,TGTGCCAGCAGTGGATTTGAGCCTAGCGGGGGCTCCCCCGGGACCCAGTACTTC,CASSGFEPSGGSPGTQYF
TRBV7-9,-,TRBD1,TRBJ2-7,TGTGCCAGCAGCGTGGACAGGAACTACTACGAGCAGTACTTC,CASSVDRNYYEQYF
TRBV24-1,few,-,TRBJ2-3,TGTGCCACCAGTGATTTCCTTATGGGGAGACCGAGGGAAGATACGCAGTATTTT,CATSDFLMGRPREDTQYF
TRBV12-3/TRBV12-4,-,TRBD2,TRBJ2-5,TGTGCCAGCAGTTTCGGTCTAGCGGGGGCCCAAGAGACCCAGTACTTC,CASSFGLAGAQETQYF
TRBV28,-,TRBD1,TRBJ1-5,TGTGCCAGCAGGTCCGGGACAGGCTCACAGCCCCAGCATTTT,CASRSGTGSQPQHF
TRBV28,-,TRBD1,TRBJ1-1,TGTGCCAGCAGTAAACGGACAGGGGGGGACACTGAAGCTTTCTTT,CASSKRTGGDTEAFF
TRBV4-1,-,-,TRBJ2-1,TGCGCCAGCAGCCAAGATACTAGAGGACTACCAAACAATGAGCAGTTCTTC,CASSQDTRGLPNNEQFF
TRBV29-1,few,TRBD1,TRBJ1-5,TGCAGCGAAGGACAGGGGGGGAATCAGCCCCAGCATTTT,CSEGQGGNQPQHF
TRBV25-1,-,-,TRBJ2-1,TGTGCCAGCAGCGAACAGCGTCGGACCTACAATGAGCAGTTCTTC,CASSEQRRTYNEQFF
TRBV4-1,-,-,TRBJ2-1,TGCGCCAGCAGCCGCTGGGGGGCCTACAATGAGCAGTTCTTC,CASSRWGAYNEQFF
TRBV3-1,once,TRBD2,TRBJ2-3,TGTGCCAGCAGCCAATTCCGGGCGGGAGTTAATATAGATACGCAGTATTTT,CASSQFRAGVNIDTQYF
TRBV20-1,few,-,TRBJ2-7,TGCAGTGCTAGATGGGTTGGAAAGAGCTCCTACGAGCAGTACTTC,CSARWVGKSSYEQYF
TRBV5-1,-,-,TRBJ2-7,TGCGCCAGCAGCTTACGAGGGGAACCCTACGAGCAGTACTTC,CASSLRGEPYEQYF
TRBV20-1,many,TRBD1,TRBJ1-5,TGCAGTGCTAGAGATCGACAGGGGAGCAATCAGCCCCAGCATTTT,CSARDRQGSNQPQHF
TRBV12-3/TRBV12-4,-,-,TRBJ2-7,TGTGCCAGCACCTTGCGGGGAGGGGCAGGGGCCTACGAGCAGTACTTC,CASTLRGGAGAYEQYF
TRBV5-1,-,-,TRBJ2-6,TGCGCCAGCAGCCGCCCCCAGGCTCTCGGGGACCTCTCTGGGGCCAACGTCCTGACTTTC,CASSRPQALGDLSGANVLTF
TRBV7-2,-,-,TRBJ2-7,TGTGCCAGCAGCTTTATCTCAGGGAGCTCCTACGAGCAGTACTTC,CASSFISGSSYEQYF
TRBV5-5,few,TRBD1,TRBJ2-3,TGTGCCAGCAGCTTGTTCGACAGGGCAGATACGCAGTATTTT,CASSLFDRADTQYF
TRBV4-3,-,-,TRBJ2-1,TGCGCCAGCAGCCAAGTGCAGGCCTCCTACAATGAGCAGTTCTTC,CASSQVQASYNEQFF